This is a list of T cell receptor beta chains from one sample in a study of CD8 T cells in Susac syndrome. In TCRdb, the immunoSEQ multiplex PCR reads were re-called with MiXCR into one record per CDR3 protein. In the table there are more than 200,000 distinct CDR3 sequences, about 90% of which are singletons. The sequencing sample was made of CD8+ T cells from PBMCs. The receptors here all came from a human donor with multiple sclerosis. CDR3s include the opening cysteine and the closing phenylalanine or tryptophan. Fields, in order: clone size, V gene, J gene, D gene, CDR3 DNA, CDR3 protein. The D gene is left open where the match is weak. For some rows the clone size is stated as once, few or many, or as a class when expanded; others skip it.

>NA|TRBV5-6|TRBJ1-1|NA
TGTGCCAGCAGCTTGGGACCGATTACTGAAGCTTTCTTT
CASSLGPITEAFF
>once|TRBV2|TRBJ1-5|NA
TGTGCCAGCAGTGAAGCGCTTCGGGTGCGCAATCAGCCCCAGCATTTT
CASSEALRVRNQPQHF
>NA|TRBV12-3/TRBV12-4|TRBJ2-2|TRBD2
TGTGCCAGCAGTCTAGCGGGGCACACCGGGGAGCTGTTTTTT
CASSLAGHTGELFF
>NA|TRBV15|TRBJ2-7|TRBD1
TGTGCCACCAGCAGGTGGACAGGGGACTACGAGCAGTACTTC
CATSRWTGDYEQYF
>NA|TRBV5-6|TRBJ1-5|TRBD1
TGTGCCAGCAGCTTGGGAACAGGGGTCGGTCAGCCCCAGCATTTT
CASSLGTGVGQPQHF
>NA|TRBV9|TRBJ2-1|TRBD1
TGTGCCAGCACCGCCTTCGGACAGGGTAGGTCCAATGAGCAGTTCTTC
CASTAFGQGRSNEQFF
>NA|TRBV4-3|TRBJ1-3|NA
TGCGCCAGCAGCCAAGGAGAAGGAAACACCATATATTTT
CASSQGEGNTIYF
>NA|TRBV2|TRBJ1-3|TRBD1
TGTGTCAGCAGCGGACAGGGATACACCATATATTTT
CVSSGQGYTIYF
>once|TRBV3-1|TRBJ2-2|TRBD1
TGTGCCAGCAATCAGGGGGAAGAGGGCACCGGGGAGCTGTTTTTT
CASNQGEEGTGELFF
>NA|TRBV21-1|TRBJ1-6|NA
TGTGCCAGCAGCGGGGCAGGACCCGATTCACCCCTCCACTTT
CASSGAGPDSPLHF
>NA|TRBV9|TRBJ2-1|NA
TGTGCCAGCAGCGGCAGGGCGGGACCGGAGTTCTTC
CASSGRAGPEFF
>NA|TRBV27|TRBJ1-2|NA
TGTGCCAGCAGTGCCGACAGGTGGTATGGCTACACCTTC
CASSADRWYGYTF
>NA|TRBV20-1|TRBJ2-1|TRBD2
TGCAGTGCTAGAGATAGGGTAGCGGGAGGCTCCTACAATGAGCAGTTCTTC
CSARDRVAGGSYNEQFF
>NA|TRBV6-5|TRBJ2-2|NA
TGTGCCAGCAATGGGGGATGGAACACCGGGGAGCTGTTTTTT
CASNGGWNTGELFF
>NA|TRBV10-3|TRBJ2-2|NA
TGTGCCATCAGTGAGGCAGGTGTAACGTGGACCGGGGAGCTGTTTTTT
CAISEAGVTWTGELFF
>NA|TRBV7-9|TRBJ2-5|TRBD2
TGTGCCAGCAGCCCACTCGGGAGGGGGGACCAAGAGACCCAGTACTTC
CASSPLGRGDQETQYF
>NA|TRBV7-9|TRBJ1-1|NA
TGTGCCAGCAGCTTACGGGACTCGAACACTGAAGCTTTCTTT
CASSLRDSNTEAFF
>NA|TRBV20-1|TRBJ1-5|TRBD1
TGCAGTGCCAGCGACAGGGGAAGCAATCAGCCCCAGCATTTT
CSASDRGSNQPQHF
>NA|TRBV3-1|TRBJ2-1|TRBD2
TGTGCCAGCAGCCTCGGAGCGGGAGCTGAGCAGTTCTTC
CASSLGAGAEQFF
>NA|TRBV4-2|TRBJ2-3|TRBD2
TGTGCCAGCAGCCCCGGGGAGGGAACAGATACGCAGTATTTT
CASSPGEGTDTQYF
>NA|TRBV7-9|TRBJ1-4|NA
TGTGCCAGCAGCTTATTGGGCCGGGATGAAAAACTGTTTTTT
CASSLLGRDEKLFF
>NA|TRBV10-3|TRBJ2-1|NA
TGTGCCATCAGTGACCCCCCAGGGTTAGGCGCCGATGAGCAGTTCTTC
CAISDPPGLGADEQFF
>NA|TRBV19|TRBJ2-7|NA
TGTGCCAGTAGTATGAACACCTACGAGCAGTACTTC
CASSMNTYEQYF
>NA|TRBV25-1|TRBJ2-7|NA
TGTGCCAGCAGTGGAGGGAGAGCCTCCTACGAGCAGTACTTC
CASSGGRASYEQYF
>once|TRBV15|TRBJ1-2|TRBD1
TGTGCCACCAGCACCCCAAAAGGGGACAGGGTCCATGGCTACACCTTC
CATSTPKGDRVHGYTF
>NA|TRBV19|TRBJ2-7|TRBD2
TGTGCCAGTAGTCCGGGGACTAGCGGAGACGAGCAGTACTTC
CASSPGTSGDEQYF
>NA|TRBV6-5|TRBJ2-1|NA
TGTGCCAGCAGGCCTAGGGAAAGCTCCTACAATGAGCAGTTCTTC
CASRPRESSYNEQFF
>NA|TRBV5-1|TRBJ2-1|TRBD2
TGCGCCAGCAGCCCGGGACTAGTAATCGATGAGCAGTTCTTC
CASSPGLVIDEQFF
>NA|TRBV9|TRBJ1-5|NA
TGTGCCAGCAGCGCTGGGGGCACCAATCAGCCCCAGCATTTT
CASSAGGTNQPQHF
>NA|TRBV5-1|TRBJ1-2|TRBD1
TGCGCCAGCAGCTTGGGGGACAGTTATGGCTACACCTTC
CASSLGDSYGYTF
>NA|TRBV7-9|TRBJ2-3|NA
TGTGCCAGCAGCTTACAAGCCGGGGACACCTACCTCACAGATACGCAGTATTTT
CASSLQAGDTYLTDTQYF
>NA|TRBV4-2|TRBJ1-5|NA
TGTGCCAGCAGCCAAGAATCCGGTTATAGCAATCAGCCCCAGCATTTT
CASSQESGYSNQPQHF
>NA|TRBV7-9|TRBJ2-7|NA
TGTGCCGCTGCCGGCTGGGACCTCGCCGAGCAGTACTTC
CAAAGWDLAEQYF
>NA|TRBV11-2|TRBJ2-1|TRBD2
TGTGCCAGCAGCCCTACCGGGACTAGCGTCAGGGGTGAGCAGTTCTTC
CASSPTGTSVRGEQFF
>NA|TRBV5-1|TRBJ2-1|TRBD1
TGCGCCAGCAGACGATATACAGGGGGCAATGAGCAGTTCTTC
CASRRYTGGNEQFF
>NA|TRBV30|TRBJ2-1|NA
TGTGCCTGGAGCCGAGGGGAGCAGTTCTTC
CAWSRGEQFF
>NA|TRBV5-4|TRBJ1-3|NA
TGTGCCAGCAGCTTGTGGGGATCGGGAAACACCATATATTTT
CASSLWGSGNTIYF